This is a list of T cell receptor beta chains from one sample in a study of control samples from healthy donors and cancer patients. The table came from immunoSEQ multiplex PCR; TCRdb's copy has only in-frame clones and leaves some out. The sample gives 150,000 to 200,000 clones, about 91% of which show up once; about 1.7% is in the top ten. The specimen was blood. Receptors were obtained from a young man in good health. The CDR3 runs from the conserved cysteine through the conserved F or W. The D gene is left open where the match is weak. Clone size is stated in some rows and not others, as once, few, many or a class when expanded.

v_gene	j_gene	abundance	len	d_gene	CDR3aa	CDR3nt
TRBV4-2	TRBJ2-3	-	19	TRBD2	CASSQGLTSGGLDTDTQYF	TGTGCCAGCAGCCAAGGGTTGACTAGCGGGGGCCTAGACACAGATACGCAGTATTTT
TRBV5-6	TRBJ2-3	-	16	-	CASSRGLGIGTDTQYF	TGTGCCAGCAGCCGGGGCCTCGGTATAGGCACAGATACGCAGTATTTT
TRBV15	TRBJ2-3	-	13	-	CATSRDMTDTQYF	TGTGCCACCAGCAGAGATATGACAGATACGCAGTATTTT
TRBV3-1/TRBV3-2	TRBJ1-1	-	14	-	CASSQDGGGTEAFF	TGTGCCAGCAGCCAAGATGGAGGAGGGACTGAAGCTTTCTTT
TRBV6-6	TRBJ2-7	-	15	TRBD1	CASSLSGTGTYEQYF	TGTGCCAGCAGTTTATCCGGGACAGGAACCTACGAGCAGTACTTC
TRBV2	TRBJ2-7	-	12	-	CASRHRDYEQYF	TGTGCCAGCAGACACCGGGACTACGAGCAGTACTTC
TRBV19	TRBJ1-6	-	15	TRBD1	CASSMGDSPNSPLHF	TGTGCCAGTAGTATGGGGGACAGCCCTAATTCACCCCTCCACTTT
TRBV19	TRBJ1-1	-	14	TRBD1	CAAIATGASTEAFF	TGTGCCGCAATAGCCACAGGGGCGAGCACTGAAGCTTTCTTT
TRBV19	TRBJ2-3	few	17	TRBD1	CASNSLWKQGIPDTQYF	TGTGCCAGTAATTCACTGTGGAAACAGGGGATCCCAGATACGCAGTATTTT
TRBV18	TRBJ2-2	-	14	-	CASSPRGRSGELFF	TGTGCCAGCTCACCAAGGGGCCGGTCCGGGGAGCTGTTTTTT
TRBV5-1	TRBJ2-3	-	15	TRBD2	CASSLASGGTDTQYF	TGCGCCAGCAGCTTGGCCAGCGGGGGGACAGATACGCAGTATTTT
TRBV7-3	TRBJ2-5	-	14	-	CASSLGGPGETQYF	TGTGCCAGCAGCTTAGGGGGCCCCGGGGAGACCCAGTACTTC
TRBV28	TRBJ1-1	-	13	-	CASRRTVNTEAFF	TGTGCCAGCAGGAGGACAGTGAACACTGAAGCTTTCTTT
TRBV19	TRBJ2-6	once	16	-	CASNAGLGAGANVLTF	TGTGCCAGTAATGCGGGTTTGGGGGCCGGGGCCAACGTCCTGACTTTC
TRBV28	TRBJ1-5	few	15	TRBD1	CASSLDRYSNQPQHF	TGTGCCAGCAGTTTGGACAGGTACAGCAATCAGCCCCAGCATTTT
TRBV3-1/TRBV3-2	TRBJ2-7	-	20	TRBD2	CASTFGRPRSGTSGEYEQYF	TGTGCCAGCACGTTCGGCCGCCCCCGGTCCGGGACTAGCGGGGAATACGAGCAGTACTTC
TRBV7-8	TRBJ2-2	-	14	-	CASSLAQATGELFF	TGTGCCAGCAGCTTAGCCCAGGCCACCGGGGAGCTGTTTTTT
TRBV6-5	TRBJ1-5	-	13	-	CASTGGVDQPQHF	TGTGCCAGCACGGGAGGGGTCGATCAGCCCCAGCATTTT
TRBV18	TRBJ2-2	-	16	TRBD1	CASSPDRGANTGELFF	TGTGCCAGCTCGCCGGACAGGGGTGCGAACACCGGGGAGCTGTTTTTT
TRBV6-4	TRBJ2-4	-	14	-	CASSEGLTKNIQYF	TGTGCCAGCAGTGAGGGGTTAACCAAAAACATTCAGTACTTC
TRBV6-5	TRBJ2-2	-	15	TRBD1	CASSSRDSHTGELFF	TGTGCCAGCAGTTCCCGGGACAGTCACACCGGGGAGCTGTTTTTT
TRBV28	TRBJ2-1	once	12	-	CASRKLATEQFF	TGTGCCAGCAGGAAGCTCGCTACTGAGCAGTTCTTC
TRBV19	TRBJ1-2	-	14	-	CASTLGGSLYGYTF	TGTGCCAGTACTTTGGGAGGGTCCCTCTATGGCTACACCTTC
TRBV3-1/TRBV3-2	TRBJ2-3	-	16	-	CASSQDRGGLTDTQYF	TGTGCCAGCAGCCAAGATCGGGGCGGACTCACAGATACGCAGTATTTT
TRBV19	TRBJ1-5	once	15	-	CASSIDGPSNQPQHF	TGTGCCAGTAGTATAGATGGGCCTAGCAATCAGCCCCAGCATTTT
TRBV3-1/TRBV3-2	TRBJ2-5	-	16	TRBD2	CASSQARTSGQETQYF	TGTGCCAGCAGCCAAGCCAGGACTAGCGGGCAAGAGACCCAGTACTTC